These T cell receptor beta chains were read from a single sample in a study of T cell changes during pregnancy in multiple sclerosis. The repertoire was sequenced with immunoSEQ multiplex PCR; TCRdb's copy has only in-frame clones and lacks some. Of around 25,000 clones listed, about 88% are singletons. The sample consisted of CD8+ T cells from peripheral blood mononuclear cells, taken in the third trimester of pregnancy. All receptors come from a female donor in good health, enrolled as a control in a pregnancy study. CDR3s include the opening cysteine and the closing phenylalanine or tryptophan. D genes are given only for firm matches. Only some rows state a clone size, as once, few, many or a class for expanded clones.

>15|TRBD2|few|TRBV19|TRBJ2-3
TGTGCCAGTAGTATAGACTCTAGCGGGAGTGTGTCGCAGTATTTT
CASSIDSSGSVSQYF
>15|TRBD2|-|TRBV7-2|TRBJ2-1
TGTGCCAGCAGCATCACCGGGGGGAGATCGGTCGAGCAGTTCTTC
CASSITGGRSVEQFF
>15|-|-|TRBV18|TRBJ2-5
TGTGCCAGCTCACCACCGTCGGTGCGCGGGGAGACCCAGTACTTC
CASSPPSVRGETQYF
>15|-|-|TRBV13|TRBJ2-1
TGTGCCAGCAGCTTGGCGGAGCCTTCCTACAATGAGCAGTTCTTC
CASSLAEPSYNEQFF
>16|TRBD1|-|TRBV6-6|TRBJ1-3
TGTGCCAGCAGCAGGGGGTACCTACTCTCTGGAAACACCATATATTTT
CASSRGYLLSGNTIYF
>13|-|-|TRBV2|TRBJ1-6
TGTGCCACCCCCGGGACAAAAGGTTCACCCCTCCACTTT
CATPGTKGSPLHF
>14|-|-|TRBV6-6|TRBJ2-7
TGTGCCAGCAGTTTCCCGGGATCGGGATACGAGCAGTACTTC
CASSFPGSGYEQYF
>15|-|-|TRBV19|TRBJ1-5
TGTGCCAGTAGCATGACGGCAGCGAGCAATCAGCCCCAGCATTTT
CASSMTAASNQPQHF
>14|-|-|TRBV7-9|TRBJ2-7
TGTGCCAGCAGCCCCGGACAGAACTCCTACGAGCAGTACTTC
CASSPGQNSYEQYF
>13|-|few|TRBV4-1|TRBJ1-1
TGCGCCAGCAGCCCCATGGGGACACCTGAAGCTTTCTTT
CASSPMGTPEAFF
>16|TRBD2|-|TRBV6-6|TRBJ2-5
TGTGCCAGCAGCTTTATAAGCGGGGGGGCAGGAGAGACCCAGTACTTC
CASSFISGGAGETQYF
>14|-|-|TRBV7-9|TRBJ1-3
TGTGCCAGCAGCTTGAGTGGCTCTGGAAACACCATATATTTT
CASSLSGSGNTIYF
>13|TRBD1|-|TRBV7-9|TRBJ1-1
TGTGCCAGCAGGACAGGGCAGAACACTGAAGCTTTCTTT
CASRTGQNTEAFF
>13|-|-|TRBV27|TRBJ1-1
TGTGCCAGCACAAATACCCCCCAGGCTGAAGCTTTCTTT
CASTNTPQAEAFF
>16|-|-|TRBV19|TRBJ2-2
TGTGCCAGTAGTATGTCGGGGGTCGGGGACACCGGGGAGCTGTTTTTT
CASSMSGVGDTGELFF
>13|TRBD1|-|TRBV18|TRBJ1-5
TGTGCCAGCTCACAGCAGGGGGGTGAGCCCCAGCATTTT
CASSQQGGEPQHF
>12|-|-|TRBV7-9|TRBJ1-5
TGTGCCAGCAGCCAGGACAATCAGCCCCAGCATTTT
CASSQDNQPQHF
>14|-|-|TRBV10-3|TRBJ1-1
TGTGCCATCAGTGGCCGGGACGGGGGCACTGAAGCTTTCTTT
CAISGRDGGTEAFF
>15|TRBD1|-|TRBV7-9|TRBJ1-6
TGTGCCAGCAGCTCGACGACAGGGCTCAATTCACCCCTCCACTTT
CASSSTTGLNSPLHF
>14|-|-|TRBV28|TRBJ2-2
TGTGCCAGCAGCCTACAGGGCGACACCGGGGAGCTGTTTTTT
CASSLQGDTGELFF
>18|TRBD2|-|TRBV11-3|TRBJ2-3
TGTGCCAGCAGGGGGGGACTAGCGGGGGGCGCTAGCACAGATACGCAGTATTTT
CASRGGLAGGASTDTQYF
>16|TRBD2|-|TRBV11-3|TRBJ2-1
TGTGCCAGCAGCTTACGGACTAGCGGTACCTACAATGAGCAGTTCTTC
CASSLRTSGTYNEQFF
>15|-|-|TRBV6-1|TRBJ1-5
TGTGCCAGCAGTGAAGAAATGGCAGGGGTAAATCCCCAGCATTTT
CASSEEMAGVNPQHF
>13|-|-|TRBV6-5|TRBJ2-1
TGTGCCACCGCCGTCAGCTCCTACAATGAGCAGTTCTTC
CATAVSSYNEQFF
>14|-|-|TRBV19|TRBJ2-2
TGTGCCAGTCTCAACAGGGAGGGCACCGGGGAGCTGTTTTTT
CASLNREGTGELFF
>16|-|-|TRBV27|TRBJ1-6
TGTGCCAGCAGTTTAGTCCCCGGCAGGTTTGGTTCACCCCTCCACTTT
CASSLVPGRFGSPLHF
>15|-|-|TRBV19|TRBJ2-2
TGTGCCAGTAGCCCTTCGTCGTTCGACACCGGGGAGCTGTTTTTT
CASSPSSFDTGELFF
>16|TRBD1|-|TRBV18|TRBJ2-1
TGTGCCAGCTCACCCCGGGACAGGGAAAGCTACAATGAGCAGTTCTTC
CASSPRDRESYNEQFF
>16|-|-|TRBV6-5|TRBJ1-4
TGTGCCAGCAGTTACTCGGGGACAAAGGGCGGTGAAAAACTGTTTTTT
CASSYSGTKGGEKLFF
>14|TRBD2|few|TRBV19|TRBJ2-5
TGTGCCACAGGGACTAGCGGGGGGGCCGAGACCCAGTACTTC
CATGTSGGAETQYF
>14|-|-|TRBV29-1|TRBJ1-1
TGCAGCTTCAGACATGGGGGGGGCAACACTGAAGCTTTCTTT
CSFRHGGGNTEAFF
>13|TRBD1|-|TRBV7-8|TRBJ1-2
TGTGCCAGCAGCTCCGGGACAGGGTCAGGCTACACCTTC
CASSSGTGSGYTF
>18|TRBD1|-|TRBV10-3|TRBJ2-1
TGTGCCATCAGCCCCGGGACAGGGATGACCAGGGCCTTCAATGAGCAGTTCTTC
CAISPGTGMTRAFNEQFF
>13|TRBD1|-|TRBV27|TRBJ1-1
TGTGCCAGCAGGGACAGGGCAAGAACTGAAGCTTTCTTT
CASRDRARTEAFF
>15|TRBD1|-|TRBV6-5|TRBJ1-1
TGTGCCAGCAGTTCCCAGTCGACAGGGAGGACTGAAGCTTTCTTT
CASSSQSTGRTEAFF
>15|TRBD1|-|TRBV5-1|TRBJ1-3
TGCGCCAGCAGCCGAGACAGGGTCGCTGGAAACACCATATATTTT
CASSRDRVAGNTIYF
>14|TRBD1|-|TRBV6-5|TRBJ2-7
TGTGCCAGCAGTTGGGGACAGGGGGCCTACGAGCAGTACTTC
CASSWGQGAYEQYF
>14|TRBD2|-|TRBV2|TRBJ2-7
TGTGCCAGCAGTGGGACTAGCGGGGCCTACGAGCAGTACTTC
CASSGTSGAYEQYF
>13|-|-|TRBV2|TRBJ1-5
TGTGCCAGCAGTGAGGCAGGGCAACAGCCCCAGCATTTT
CASSEAGQQPQHF
>13|-|once|TRBV15|TRBJ1-1
TGTGCCACCATCGGTCCGCCGAACACTGAAGCTTTCTTT
CATIGPPNTEAFF
>13|-|-|TRBV5-6|TRBJ2-7
TGTGCCAGCAGCTTGTCGAGCTCCTACGAGCAGTACTTC
CASSLSSSYEQYF
>14|TRBD2|-|TRBV13|TRBJ2-3
TGTGCCAGCAGCTTGCGGGGGGGCCCGGATACGCAGTATTTT
CASSLRGGPDTQYF
>14|TRBD1|-|TRBV10-3|TRBJ1-1
TGTGCCATCAGTGTGGGACAGGGGAACACTGAAGCTTTCTTT
CAISVGQGNTEAFF
>12|-|-|TRBV11-3|TRBJ2-5
TGTGCCAGCAGCTTAGTCGGGGAGACCCAGTACTTC
CASSLVGETQYF
>15|TRBD1|-|TRBV14|TRBJ1-1
TGTGCCAGCAGCCTCCGACAGGGTATAGGTGGTGAAGCTTTCTTT
CASSLRQGIGGEAFF
>15|TRBD2|-|TRBV9|TRBJ2-7
TGTGCCAGCAGCGGTTTAGCGGGGGGTTACTACGAGCAGTACTTC
CASSGLAGGYYEQYF
>15|TRBD1|-|TRBV2|TRBJ2-7
TGTGCCAGCAGGGAGCTGGGACAGGGTATCCACGAGCAGTACTTC
CASRELGQGIHEQYF
>16|TRBD2|-|TRBV7-9|TRBJ2-2
TGTGCCAGCAGCTCAGGGAGGGGTTCTTCGGACGGGGAGCTGTTTTTT
CASSSGRGSSDGELFF
>18|TRBD2|-|TRBV9|TRBJ2-2
TGTGCCAGCAGCGGGCGGGGAGTAGCGGGAGTGAACACCGGGGAGCTGTTTTTT
CASSGRGVAGVNTGELFF
>11|-|-|TRBV16|TRBJ2-1
TGTGCCAGCAGCCAGGGTTCTAGTCAGTTCTTC
CASSQGSSQFF
>14|-|-|TRBV27|TRBJ2-3
TGTGCCAGCAGTTTTCAGGGGTTCACAGATACGCAGTATTTT
CASSFQGFTDTQYF
>11|-|-|TRBV28|TRBJ2-7
TGTGCCAGCAACGGAGGGTGGGAGCAGTACTTC
CASNGGWEQYF